This T cell receptor (beta chain) was profiled in a study of blood T cell repertoires in COVID-19. Study summary: Material from acute and convalescent COVID-19 was sourced from the United States, Italy and Spain.

The CDR3 contains 16 residues. Profiling relied on immunoSEQ multiplex PCR, and the TCRdb table lists in-frame clones only, not all of them. The sample consists of roughly 270,000 clones, 80% to 85% of them appearing once. Within 2 weeks of study entry, exposed participants had contacted a PCR-confirmed or clinician-diagnosed COVID-19 case. The specimen sequenced was PBMCs or T cells enriched from blood (not recorded which). This rearrangement joins TRBV21-1 to TRBJ2-2; TRBD1, the table's D call, lacks a check against the DNA. TRBV21-1 is a pseudogene locus. The TCR sequence derives from a man aged 40-50 years who had been exposed to COVID-19. The CDR3 DNA is TGTGCCAGCAGCTTATATGACACGTCGAACACCGGGGAGCTGTTTTTT. Protein product: CASSLYDTSNTGELFF.